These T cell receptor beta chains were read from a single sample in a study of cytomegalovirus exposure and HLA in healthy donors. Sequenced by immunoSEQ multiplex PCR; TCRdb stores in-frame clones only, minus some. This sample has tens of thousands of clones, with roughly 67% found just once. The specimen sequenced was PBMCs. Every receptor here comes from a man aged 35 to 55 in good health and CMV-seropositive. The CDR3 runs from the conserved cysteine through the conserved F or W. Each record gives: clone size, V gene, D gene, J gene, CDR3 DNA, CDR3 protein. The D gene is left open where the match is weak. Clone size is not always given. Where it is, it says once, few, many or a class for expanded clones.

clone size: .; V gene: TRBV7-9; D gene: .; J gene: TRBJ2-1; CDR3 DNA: TGTGCCAGCAGCACACCCACTCCGCTCGACAGGGAGCAGTTCTTC; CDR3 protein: CASSTPTPLDREQFF
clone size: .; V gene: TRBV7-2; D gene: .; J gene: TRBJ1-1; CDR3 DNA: TGTGCCAGCAGCCCCCAGGGGAGTAGAACTGAAGCTTTCTTT; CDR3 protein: CASSPQGSRTEAFF
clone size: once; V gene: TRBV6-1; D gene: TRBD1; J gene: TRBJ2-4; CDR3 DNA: TGTGCCAGCAGTGAACGTTTGGGACAGGGCCTCCTACTAGCCAAAAACATTCAGTACTTC; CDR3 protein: CASSERLGQGLLLAKNIQYF
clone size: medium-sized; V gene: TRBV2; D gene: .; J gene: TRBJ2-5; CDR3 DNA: TGTGCCAGCAGAACAGCGGCAGATCAAGAGACCCAGTACTTC; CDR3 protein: CASRTAADQETQYF
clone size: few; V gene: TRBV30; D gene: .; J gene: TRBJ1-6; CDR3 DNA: TGTGCCTGGATGGGGGATGGGGGGGATAATTCACCCCTCCACTTT; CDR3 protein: CAWMGDGGDNSPLHF
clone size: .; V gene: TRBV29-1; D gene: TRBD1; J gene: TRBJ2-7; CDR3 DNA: TGCAGCGTAGAGGGACAGGGCTACGAGCAGTACTTC; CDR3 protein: CSVEGQGYEQYF
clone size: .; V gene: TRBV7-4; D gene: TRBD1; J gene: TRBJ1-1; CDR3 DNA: TGTGCCAGCAGCTTAGCTTCGGACAGGACCACTGAAGCTTTCTTT; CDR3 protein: CASSLASDRTTEAFF
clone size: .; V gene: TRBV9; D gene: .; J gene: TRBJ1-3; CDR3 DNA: TGTGCCAGCAGCCCGCAGTCTAGCTCTGGAAACACCATATATTTT; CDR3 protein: CASSPQSSSGNTIYF
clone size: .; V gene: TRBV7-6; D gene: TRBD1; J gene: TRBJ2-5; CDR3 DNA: TGTGCCAGCAGCGAACACCAGGGGGTCCAAGAGACCCAGTACTTC; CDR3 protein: CASSEHQGVQETQYF
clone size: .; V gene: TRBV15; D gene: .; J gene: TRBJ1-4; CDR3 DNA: TGTGCCACCAGCCCCCAGGATAAAGGATTCGAAAAACTGTTTTTT; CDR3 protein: CATSPQDKGFEKLFF
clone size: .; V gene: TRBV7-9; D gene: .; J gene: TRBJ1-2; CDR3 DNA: TGTGCCAGCAGCTTAGCAGGGGCGGTAAATGGCTACACCTTC; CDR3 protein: CASSLAGAVNGYTF
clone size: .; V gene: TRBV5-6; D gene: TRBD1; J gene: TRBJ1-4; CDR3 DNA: TGTGCCAGCAGCTTGGCCGGCGGGACAGTCGGAGAAAAACTGTTTTTT; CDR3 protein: CASSLAGGTVGEKLFF
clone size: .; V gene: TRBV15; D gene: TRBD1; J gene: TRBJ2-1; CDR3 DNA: TGTGCCACCACCCGGGACAGGGGGGGATATGAGCAGTTCTTC; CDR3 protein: CATTRDRGGYEQFF
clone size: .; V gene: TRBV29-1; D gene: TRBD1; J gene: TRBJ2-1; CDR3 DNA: TGCAGCGTGGCCGGGACAGGGGTTCTGGAGCAGTTCTTC; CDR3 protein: CSVAGTGVLEQFF
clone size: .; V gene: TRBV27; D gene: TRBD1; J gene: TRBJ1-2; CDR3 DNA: TGTGCCAGCAGTCCGAGGACAGGGTACTATGGCTACACCTTC; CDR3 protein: CASSPRTGYYGYTF
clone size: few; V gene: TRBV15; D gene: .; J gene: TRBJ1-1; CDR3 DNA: TGTGCCGCGGAGGGCGCGGGCACTGAAGCTTTCTTT; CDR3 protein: CAAEGAGTEAFF
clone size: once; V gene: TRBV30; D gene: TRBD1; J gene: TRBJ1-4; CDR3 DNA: TGTGCCTGGCAACAGGGGGCTTGGGAAAAACTGTTTTTT; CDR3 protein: CAWQQGAWEKLFF
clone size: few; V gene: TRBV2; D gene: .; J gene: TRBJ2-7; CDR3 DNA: TGTGCCAGCGGGGGGACCTTCTCCTACGAGCAGTACTTC; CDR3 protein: CASGGTFSYEQYF
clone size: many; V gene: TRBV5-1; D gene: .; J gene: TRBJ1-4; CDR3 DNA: TGCGCCAGCAGCTCCGGGACTGGGTGGGAAAAACTGTTTTTT; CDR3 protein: CASSSGTGWEKLFF
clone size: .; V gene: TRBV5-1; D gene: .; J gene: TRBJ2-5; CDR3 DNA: TGCGCCAGCAGCCTGGAGGGGCCCAAAAGGGGAGAGACCCAGTACTTC; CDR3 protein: CASSLEGPKRGETQYF
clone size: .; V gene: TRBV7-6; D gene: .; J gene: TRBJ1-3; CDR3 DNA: TGTGCCAGCAGCGCGGGACGAGGGGTCGGCTCTGGAAACACCATATATTTT; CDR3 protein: CASSAGRGVGSGNTIYF
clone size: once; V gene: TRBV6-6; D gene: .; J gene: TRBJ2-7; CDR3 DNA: TGTGCCAGCAGGCGTCAAAACGAGCAGTACTTC; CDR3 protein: CASRRQNEQYF
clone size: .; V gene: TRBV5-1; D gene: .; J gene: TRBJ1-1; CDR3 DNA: TGCGCCAGCAGCTTCTCAAGGAGCACGAACACTGAAGCTTTCTTT; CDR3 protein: CASSFSRSTNTEAFF
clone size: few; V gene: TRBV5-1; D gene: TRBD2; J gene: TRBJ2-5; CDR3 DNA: TGCGCCAGCAGCTTGGGGGGGGGTTTTCAAGAGACCCAGTACTTC; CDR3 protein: CASSLGGGFQETQYF
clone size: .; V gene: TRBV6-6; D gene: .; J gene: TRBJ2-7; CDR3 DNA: TGTGCCAGCAGTGATCGGACACGCTCCTACGAGCAGTACTTC; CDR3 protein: CASSDRTRSYEQYF
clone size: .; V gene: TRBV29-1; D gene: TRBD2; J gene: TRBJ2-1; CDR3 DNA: TGCAGCGTTCGGACTAGCGTTAGTGAGCAGTTCTTC; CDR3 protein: CSVRTSVSEQFF
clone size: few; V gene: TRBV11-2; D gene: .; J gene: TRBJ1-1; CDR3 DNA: TGTGCCAGCAGCTTAGAACCGGGACAGAACACTGAAGCTTTCTTT; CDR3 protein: CASSLEPGQNTEAFF
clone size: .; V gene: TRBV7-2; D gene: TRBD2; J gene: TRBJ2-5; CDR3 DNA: TGTGCCAGCAGCTCTAGGGCGGGAGTAGAAGAGACCCAGTACTTC; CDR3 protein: CASSSRAGVEETQYF
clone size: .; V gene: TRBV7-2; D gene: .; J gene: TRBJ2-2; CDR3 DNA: TGTGCCAGCAGCTTAGAGCCTACCGGGGAGCTGTTTTTT; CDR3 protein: CASSLEPTGELFF
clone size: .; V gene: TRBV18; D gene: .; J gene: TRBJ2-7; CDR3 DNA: TGTGCCAGCTCATCAACGGAACGGGGTCTTATCTCCTACGAGCAGTACTTC; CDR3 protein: CASSSTERGLISYEQYF
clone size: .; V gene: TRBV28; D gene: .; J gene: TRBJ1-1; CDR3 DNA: TGTGCCAGCAGTTTAATGCGGGCCAGTATTTCCCGAGGGGCTTTCTTT; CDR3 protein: CASSLMRASISRGAFF
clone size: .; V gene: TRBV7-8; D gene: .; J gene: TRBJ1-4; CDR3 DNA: TGTGCCAGCAGCTTAGCGGCCAGGGGTAATGAAAAACTGTTTTTT; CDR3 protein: CASSLAARGNEKLFF
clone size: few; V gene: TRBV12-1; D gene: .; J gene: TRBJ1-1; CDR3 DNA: TGTGCCAGCAGCTTTGAAGGAGGGGGCCCTGAAGCTTTCTTT; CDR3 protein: CASSFEGGGPEAFF
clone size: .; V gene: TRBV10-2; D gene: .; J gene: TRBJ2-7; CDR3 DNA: TGCGCCAGCAGGCCAGGGCTGCAACTGGAGCAGTACTTC; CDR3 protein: CASRPGLQLEQYF
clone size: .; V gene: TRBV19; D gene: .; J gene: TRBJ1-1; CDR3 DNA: TGTGCCAGTAGTATAGTCGACACGAGTGAAGCTTTCTTT; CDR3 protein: CASSIVDTSEAFF
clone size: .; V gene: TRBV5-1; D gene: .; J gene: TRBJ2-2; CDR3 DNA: TGCGCCAGCAGCTTGGGGCAGGGTGGCACCGGGGAGCTGTTTTTT; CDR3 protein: CASSLGQGGTGELFF
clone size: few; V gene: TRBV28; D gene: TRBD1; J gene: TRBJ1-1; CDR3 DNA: TGTGCCAGCGCAGGGGGCGCCCTGAACACTGAAGCTTTCTTT; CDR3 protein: CASAGGALNTEAFF
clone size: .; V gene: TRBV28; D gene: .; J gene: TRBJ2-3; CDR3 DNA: TGTGCCAGCAGTTCTACGAACACAGATACGCAGTATTTT; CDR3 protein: CASSSTNTDTQYF
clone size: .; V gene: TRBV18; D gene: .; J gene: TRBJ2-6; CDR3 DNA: TGTGCCAGCTCACCGGGACAAGCCTCTGGGGCCAACGTCCTGACTTTC; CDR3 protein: CASSPGQASGANVLTF
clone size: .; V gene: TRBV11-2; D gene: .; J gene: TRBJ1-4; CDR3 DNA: TGTGCCAGCAGCCGGAGGGCCCTAGCAACTAATGAAAAACTGTTTTTT; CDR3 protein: CASSRRALATNEKLFF
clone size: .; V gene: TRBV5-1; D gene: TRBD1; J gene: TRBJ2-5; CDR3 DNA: TGCGCCAGCAGCTCGACAGGGGCCGGAGAGACCCAGTACTTC; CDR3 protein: CASSSTGAGETQYF
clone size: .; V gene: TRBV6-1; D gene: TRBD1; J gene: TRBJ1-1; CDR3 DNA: TGTGCCAGCAGCGCCGGGACAGGGGGTACTGAAGCTTTCTTT; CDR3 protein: CASSAGTGGTEAFF
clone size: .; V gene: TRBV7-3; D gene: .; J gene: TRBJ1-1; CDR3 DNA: TGTGCCAGCAGCTTATCTGTGAACACTGAAGCTTTCTTT; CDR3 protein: CASSLSVNTEAFF
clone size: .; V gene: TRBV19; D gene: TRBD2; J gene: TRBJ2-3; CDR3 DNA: TGTGCCAGTAGTACGCCCCGAGGTAGCGGGAGGAACACAGATACGCAGTATTTT; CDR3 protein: CASSTPRGSGRNTDTQYF
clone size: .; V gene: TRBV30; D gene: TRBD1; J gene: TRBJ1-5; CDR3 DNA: TGTGCCTGGAGTCTTACAGGGGGCCGATCCAATCAGCCCCAGCATTTT; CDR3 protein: CAWSLTGGRSNQPQHF
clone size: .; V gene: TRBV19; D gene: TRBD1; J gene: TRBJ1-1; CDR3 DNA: TGTGCCAGTAGCGACAGACAGGGCTCCCGTACAGCAAGGAGGGATTCCGCCACTGAAGCTTTCTTT; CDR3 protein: CASSDRQGSRTARRDSATEAFF
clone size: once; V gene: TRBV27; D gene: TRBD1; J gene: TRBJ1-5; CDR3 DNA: TGTGCCAGCAGTTTGGGTGGGGGACAGGGGTTCCATCAGCCCCAGCATTTT; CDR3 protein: CASSLGGGQGFHQPQHF
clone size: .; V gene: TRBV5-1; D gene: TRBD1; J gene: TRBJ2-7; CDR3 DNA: TGCGCCAGCAGACCCGACAGGGACGAGCAGTACTTC; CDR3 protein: CASRPDRDEQYF
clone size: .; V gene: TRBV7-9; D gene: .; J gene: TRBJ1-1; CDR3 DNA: TGTGCCAGCAGCCACCCGACAGCCTCCCTTCTCATGAACACTGAAGCTTTCTTT; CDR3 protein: CASSHPTASLLMNTEAFF
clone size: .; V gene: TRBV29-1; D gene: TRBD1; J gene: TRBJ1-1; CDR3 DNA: TGCAGCGTCACCGGGACAGGGTATTCTGAAGCTTTCTTT; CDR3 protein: CSVTGTGYSEAFF
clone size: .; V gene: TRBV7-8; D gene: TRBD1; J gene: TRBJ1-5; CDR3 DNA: TGTGCCAGCAGCCTACAGGGGTTGTCCCAGCCCCAGCATTTT; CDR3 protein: CASSLQGLSQPQHF
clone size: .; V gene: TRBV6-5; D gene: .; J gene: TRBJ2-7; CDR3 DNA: TGTGCCAGCAGTTACTCGAGTTCCTCGCACCTCTACGAGCAGTACTTC; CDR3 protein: CASSYSSSSHLYEQYF
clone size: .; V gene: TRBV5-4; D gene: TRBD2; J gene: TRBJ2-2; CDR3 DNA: TGTGCCAGCAGCTTTGGGGGAGGGCCGGACGGGGAGCTGTTTTTT; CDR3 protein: CASSFGGGPDGELFF
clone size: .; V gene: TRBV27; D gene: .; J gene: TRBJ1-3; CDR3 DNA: TGTGCCAGCAGTTCCGTAGACTCTGGAAACACCATATATTTT; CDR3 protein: CASSSVDSGNTIYF